The clone carrying this T cell receptor (beta chain) was detected only a few times. Preparation of the TCRbeta library used unique molecular identifiers. TCRdb passed the PCR reads through MiXCR, listing each CDR3 protein once. Altogether hundreds of thousands of distinct CDR3 sequences are present, about 12% being singletons, with the ten largest covering 0.79%. These data originate in a study of T-cell reconstitution after alpha-beta-depleted transplantation in children. Germline CDR1 SGHVS, CDR2 FNYEAQ. This CDR3 is built from 15 residues. Unmatched junction bases numbered 7, after V lost 6 bases and J lost 2 bases.

This specimen consisted of PBMCs, obtained before TCRalphabeta/CD19-depleted stem cell transplant. This TCR was recovered from a girl aged 2 to 9 with congenital amegakaryocytic thrombocytopenia, due to receive a stem cell transplant. The chain uses TRBV7-6 and TRBJ2-7, with 10 bases aligning to TRBD2. CDR3 residues: CASSRTSGMAYEQYF. CDR3 coding DNA: TGTGCCAGCAGTCGTACTAGCGGGATGGCCTACGAGCAGTACTTC. Variable domain in full (rest from reference TRBV7-6 and TRBJ2-7): GAGVSQSPRYKVTKRGQDVALRCDPISGHVSLYWYRQALGQGPEFLTYFNYEAQQDKSGLPNDRFSAERPEGSISTLTIQRTEQRDSAMYRCASSRTSGMAYEQYFGPGTRLTVT.